The 3 T cell receptor beta chains listed next were all sequenced from one sample in a study of OX40 agonist ivuxolimab in advanced cancers. Method: immunoSEQ multiplex PCR; TCRdb's copy keeps in-frame clones and lacks some. The table records approximately 89,000 clones, around nine tenths of them present only once. The sequencing here drew on CD4+ or CD8+ T cells sorted from blood, taken in a trial of the OX40 agonist ivuxolimab. The receptors shown here come from an adult with an advanced solid tumor such as melanoma, head and neck, liver or kidney cancer.

DNA for the CDR3: TGTGCCAGCAGCCCCTCCCCGGCCCGGGAGACCCAGTACTTC. This gives the protein CASSPSPARETQYF. V is TRBV7-2 and J is TRBJ2-5; no reliable D call. The CDR3 totals 14 residues. Trimming left V 5 bases short and J 5 bases short, with 15 bases between. From germline, CDR1 is SGHTA and CDR2 FQGNSA.

This chain links TRBV5-4 with TRBJ1-1; D is unclear. V dropped 4 bases and J dropped 5 bases, with 15 bases sitting between them. The V gene's germline CDR1 is SGHNT and CDR2 YYREEE (reference sequence). CDR3 length: 14 residues. The CDR3 loop reads CASSRTRAGTEAFF. DNA of the CDR3: TGTGCCAGCAGCCGAACGAGGGCGGGTACTGAAGCTTTCTTT.

V gene TRBV29-1 combines with J gene TRBJ2-4; TRBD1 might be the D (5 bases). This CDR3 has 13 residues. CDR1 and CDR2 from the germline V gene are SQVTM and ANQGSEA. V lost 7 bases to trimming and J lost 6 bases, with 16 bases between them. CDR3 sequence (DNA): TGCAGCGCCCGAGAGCCAGGGCCAAACATTCAGTACTTC. Translating it yields CSAREPGPNIQYF.